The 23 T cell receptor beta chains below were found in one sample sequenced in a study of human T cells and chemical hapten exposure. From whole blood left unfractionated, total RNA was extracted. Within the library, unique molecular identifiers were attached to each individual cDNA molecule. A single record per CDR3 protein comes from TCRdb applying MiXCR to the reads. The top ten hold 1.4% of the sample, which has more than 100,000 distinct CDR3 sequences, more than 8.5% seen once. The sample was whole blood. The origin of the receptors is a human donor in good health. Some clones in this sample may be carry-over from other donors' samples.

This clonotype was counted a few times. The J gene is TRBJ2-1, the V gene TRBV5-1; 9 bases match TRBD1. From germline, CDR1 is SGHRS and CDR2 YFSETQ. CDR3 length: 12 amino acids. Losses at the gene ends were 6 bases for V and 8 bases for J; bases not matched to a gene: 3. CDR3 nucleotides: TGCGCCAGCACCCGGACAGGGGATGAGCAGTTCTTC. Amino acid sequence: CASTRTGDEQFF. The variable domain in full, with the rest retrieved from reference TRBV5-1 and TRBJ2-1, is KAGVTQTPRYLIKTRGQQVTLSCSPISGHRSVSWYQQTPGQGLQFLFEYFSETQRNKGNFPGRFSGRQFSNSRSEMNVSTLELGDSALYLCASTRTGDEQFFGPGTRLTVL.

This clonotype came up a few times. The CDR3 region is CASSTRPGSPLHF. CDR3 sequence (DNA): TGTGCCAGCAGCACCCGGCCGGGGTCACCCCTCCACTTT. This chain links TRBV21-1 with TRBJ1-6; TRBD1 is the table's D call, not checked against the DNA. TRBV21-1 is recorded as a pseudogene. The CDR3 runs to 13 residues.

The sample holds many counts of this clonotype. The CDR3 DNA reads as TGCAGTGCTAGGTCGGACAGGGACACCGGGGAGCTGTTTTTT. Its translation is CSARSDRDTGELFF. The genes are TRBV20-1 and TRBJ2-2; 8 nucleotides agree with TRBD1. With V trimmed by 3 bases and J by 3 bases, 3 bases remained unmatched. This CDR3 has 14 amino acids. CDR1 is DFQATT and CDR2 is SNEGSKA in the germline V gene (reference sequence).

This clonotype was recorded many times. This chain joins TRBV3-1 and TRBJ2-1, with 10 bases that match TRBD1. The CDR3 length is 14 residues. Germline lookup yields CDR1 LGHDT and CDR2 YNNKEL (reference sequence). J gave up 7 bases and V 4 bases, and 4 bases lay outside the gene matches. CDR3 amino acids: CASSLRTGGNEQFF. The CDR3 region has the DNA TGTGCCAGCAGCCTGAGGACAGGGGGTAATGAGCAGTTCTTC.

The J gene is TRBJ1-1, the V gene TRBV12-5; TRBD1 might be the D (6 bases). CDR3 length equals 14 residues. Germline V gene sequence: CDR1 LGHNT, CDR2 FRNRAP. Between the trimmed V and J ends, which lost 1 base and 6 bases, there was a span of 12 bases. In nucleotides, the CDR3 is TGTGCTAGTGGTTTGGGGGCAGGGGAGGCTGAAGCTTTCTTT. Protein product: CASGLGAGEAEAFF.

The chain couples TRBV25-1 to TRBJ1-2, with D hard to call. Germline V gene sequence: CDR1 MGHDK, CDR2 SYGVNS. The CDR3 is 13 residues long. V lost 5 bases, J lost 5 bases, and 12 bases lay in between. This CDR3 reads CASSLIPEYGYTF. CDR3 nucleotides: TGTGCCAGCAGTCTAATTCCGGAATATGGCTACACCTTC.

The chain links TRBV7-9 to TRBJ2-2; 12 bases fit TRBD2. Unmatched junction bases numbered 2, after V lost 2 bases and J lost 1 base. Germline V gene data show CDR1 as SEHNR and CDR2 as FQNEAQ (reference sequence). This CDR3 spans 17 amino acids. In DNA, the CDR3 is TGTGCCAGCAGCTTACCGGGACTAGCGGGGAACACCGGGGAGCTGTTTTTT. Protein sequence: CASSLPGLAGNTGELFF.

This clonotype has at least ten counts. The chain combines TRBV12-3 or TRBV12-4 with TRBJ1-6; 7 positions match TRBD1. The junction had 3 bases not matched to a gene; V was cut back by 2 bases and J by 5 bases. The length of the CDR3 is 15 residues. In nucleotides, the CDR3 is TGTGCCAGCAGTTTACGACAGGGCAATAATTCACCCCTCCACTTT. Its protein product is CASSLRQGNNSPLHF.

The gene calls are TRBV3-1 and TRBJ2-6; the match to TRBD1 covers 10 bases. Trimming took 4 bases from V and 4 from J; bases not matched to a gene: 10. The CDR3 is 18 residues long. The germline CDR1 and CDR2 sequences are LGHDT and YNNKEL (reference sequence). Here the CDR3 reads CASSLTGTGVAGANVLTF. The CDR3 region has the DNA TGTGCCAGCAGCCTAACCGGGACAGGGGTGGCCGGGGCCAACGTCCTGACTTTC. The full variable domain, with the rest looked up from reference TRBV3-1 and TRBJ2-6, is DTAVSQTPKYLVTQMGNDKSIKCEQNLGHDTMYWYKQDSKKFLKIMFSYNNKELIINETVPNRFSPKSPDKAHLNLHINSLELGDSAVYFCASSLTGTGVAGANVLTFGAGSRLTVL.

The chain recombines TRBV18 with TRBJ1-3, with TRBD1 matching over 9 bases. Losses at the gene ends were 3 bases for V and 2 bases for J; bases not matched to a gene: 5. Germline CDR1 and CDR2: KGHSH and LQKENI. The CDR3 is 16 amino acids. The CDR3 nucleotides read TGTGCCAGCTCACCGGTCCGGGACAGGGCTGGAAACACCATATATTTT. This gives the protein CASSPVRDRAGNTIYF. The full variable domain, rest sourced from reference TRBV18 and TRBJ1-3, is NAGVMQNPRHLVRRRGQEARLRCSPMKGHSHVYWYRQLPEEGLKFMVYLQKENIIDESGMPKERFSAEFPKEGPSILRIQQVVRGDSAAYFCASSPVRDRAGNTIYFGEGSWLTVV.

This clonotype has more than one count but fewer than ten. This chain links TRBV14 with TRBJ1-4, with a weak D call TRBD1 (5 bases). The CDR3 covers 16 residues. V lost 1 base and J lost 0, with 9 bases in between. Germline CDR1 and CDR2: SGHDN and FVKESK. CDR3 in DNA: TGTGCCAGCAGCCAAGTGAGGGGCACAACTAATGAAAAACTGTTTTTT. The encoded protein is CASSQVRGTTNEKLFF.

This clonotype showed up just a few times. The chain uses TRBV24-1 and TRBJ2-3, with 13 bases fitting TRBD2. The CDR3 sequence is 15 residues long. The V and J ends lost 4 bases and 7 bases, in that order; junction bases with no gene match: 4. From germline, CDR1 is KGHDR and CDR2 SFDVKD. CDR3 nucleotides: TGTGCCACCAGTGACCGGACTAGCGGGAGTCATACGCAGTATTTT. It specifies CATSDRTSGSHTQYF.

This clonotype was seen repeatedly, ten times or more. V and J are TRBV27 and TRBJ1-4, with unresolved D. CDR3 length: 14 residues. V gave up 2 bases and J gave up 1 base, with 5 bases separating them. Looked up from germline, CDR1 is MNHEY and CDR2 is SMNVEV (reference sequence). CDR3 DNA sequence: TGTGCCAGCAGTTTAGGGGTAACTAATGAAAAACTGTTTTTT. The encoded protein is CASSLGVTNEKLFF.

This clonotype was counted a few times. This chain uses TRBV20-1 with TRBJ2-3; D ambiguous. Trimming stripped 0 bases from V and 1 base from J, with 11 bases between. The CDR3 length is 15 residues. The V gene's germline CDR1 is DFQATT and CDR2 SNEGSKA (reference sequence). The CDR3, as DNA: TGCAGTGCTAGAGATACGCGACCTCGCACAGATACGCAGTATTTT. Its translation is CSARDTRPRTDTQYF.

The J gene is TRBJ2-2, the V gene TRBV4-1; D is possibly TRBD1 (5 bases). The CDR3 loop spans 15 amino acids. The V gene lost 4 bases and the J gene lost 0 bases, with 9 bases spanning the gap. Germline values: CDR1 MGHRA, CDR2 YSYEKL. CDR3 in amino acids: CASSLGHPNTGELFF. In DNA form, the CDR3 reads TGCGCCAGCAGCCTCGGACATCCGAACACCGGGGAGCTGTTTTTT.

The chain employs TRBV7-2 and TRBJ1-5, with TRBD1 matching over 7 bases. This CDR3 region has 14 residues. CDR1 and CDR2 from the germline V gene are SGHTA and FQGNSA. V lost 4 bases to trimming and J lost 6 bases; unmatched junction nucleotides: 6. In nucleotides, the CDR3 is TGTGCCAGCAGCTCCCGACAGGGAGGTCAGCCCCAGCATTTT. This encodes CASSSRQGGQPQHF.

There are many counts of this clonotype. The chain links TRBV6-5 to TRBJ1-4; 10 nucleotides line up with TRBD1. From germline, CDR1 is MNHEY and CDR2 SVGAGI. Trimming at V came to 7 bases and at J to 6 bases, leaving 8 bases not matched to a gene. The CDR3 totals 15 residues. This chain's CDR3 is CASTRTGGQDEKLFF. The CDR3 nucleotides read TGTGCCAGCACGCGGACAGGGGGTCAGGATGAAAAACTGTTTTTT.

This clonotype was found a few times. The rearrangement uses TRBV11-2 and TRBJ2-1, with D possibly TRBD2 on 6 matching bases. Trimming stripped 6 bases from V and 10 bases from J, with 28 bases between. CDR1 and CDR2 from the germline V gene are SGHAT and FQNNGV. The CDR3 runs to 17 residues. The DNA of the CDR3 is TGTGCCAGCAGGTGGGGGGTAGGGCCGGGGGTTCAATGGGAGCAGTTCTTC. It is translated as CASRWGVGPGVQWEQFF.

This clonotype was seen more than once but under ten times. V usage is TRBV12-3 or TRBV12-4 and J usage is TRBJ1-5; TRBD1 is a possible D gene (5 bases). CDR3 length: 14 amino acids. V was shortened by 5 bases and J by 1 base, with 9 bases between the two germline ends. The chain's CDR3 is CASSTDKSNQPQHF. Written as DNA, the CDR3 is TGTGCCAGCAGTACGGACAAAAGCAATCAGCCCCAGCATTTT.

CDR3 DNA sequence: TGTGCCAGCAGTGTCGCTAGCACCTCCTACGAGCAGTACTTC. This codes for CASSVASTSYEQYF. This chain connects TRBV6-1 to TRBJ2-7; the D gene is possibly TRBD2 (5 bases). This CDR3 has 14 amino acids. Looked up from germline, CDR1 is MNHNS and CDR2 is SASEGT. Trimming left V 4 bases short and J 0 bases short, with 10 bases between.

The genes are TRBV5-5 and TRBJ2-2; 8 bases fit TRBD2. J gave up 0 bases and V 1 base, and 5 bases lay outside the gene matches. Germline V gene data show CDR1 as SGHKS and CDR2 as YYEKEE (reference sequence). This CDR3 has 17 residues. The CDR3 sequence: CASSLTASGPNTGELFF. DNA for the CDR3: TGTGCCAGCAGCTTGACGGCTAGCGGGCCGAACACCGGGGAGCTGTTTTTT.

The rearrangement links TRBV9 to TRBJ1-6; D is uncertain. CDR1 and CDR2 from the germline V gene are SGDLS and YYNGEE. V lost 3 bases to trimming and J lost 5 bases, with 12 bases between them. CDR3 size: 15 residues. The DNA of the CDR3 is TGTGCCAGCAGCGACACCGGATCTGATAATTCACCCCTCCACTTT. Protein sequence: CASSDTGSDNSPLHF. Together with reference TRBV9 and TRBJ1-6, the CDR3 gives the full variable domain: DSGVTQTPKHLITATGQRVTLRCSPRSGDLSVYWYQQSLDQGLQFLIQYYNGEERAKGNILERFSAQQFPDLHSELNLSSLELGDSALYFCASSDTGSDNSPLHFGNGTRLTVT.

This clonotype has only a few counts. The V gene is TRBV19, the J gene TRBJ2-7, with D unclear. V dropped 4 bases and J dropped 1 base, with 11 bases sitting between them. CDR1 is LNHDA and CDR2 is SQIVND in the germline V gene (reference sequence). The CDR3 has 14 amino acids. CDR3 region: CASSTWTESYEQYF. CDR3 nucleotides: TGTGCCAGTAGTACATGGACGGAGTCCTACGAGCAGTACTTC.